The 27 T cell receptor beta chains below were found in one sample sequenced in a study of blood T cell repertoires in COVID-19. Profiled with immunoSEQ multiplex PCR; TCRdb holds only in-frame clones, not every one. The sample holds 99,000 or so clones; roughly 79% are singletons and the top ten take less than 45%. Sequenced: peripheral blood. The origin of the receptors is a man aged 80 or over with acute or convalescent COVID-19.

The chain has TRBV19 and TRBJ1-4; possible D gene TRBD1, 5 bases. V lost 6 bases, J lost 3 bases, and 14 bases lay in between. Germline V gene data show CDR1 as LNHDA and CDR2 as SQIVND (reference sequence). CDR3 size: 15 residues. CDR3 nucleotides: TGTGCCAGTAGCACTGGGACTACCGCTAATGAAAAACTGTTTTTT. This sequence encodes CASSTGTTANEKLFF.

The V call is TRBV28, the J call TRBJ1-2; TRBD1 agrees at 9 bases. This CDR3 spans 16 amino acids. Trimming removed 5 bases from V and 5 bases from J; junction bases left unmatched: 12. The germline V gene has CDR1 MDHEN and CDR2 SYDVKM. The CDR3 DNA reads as TGTGCCAGCAGTGCTGGTGGGGGGACAGGGTTGTATGGCTACACCTTC. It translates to CASSAGGGTGLYGYTF.

This CDR3 reads CASSRLGGTLNYEQYF. The CDR3 DNA reads TGTGCCAGTAGCAGACTCGGGGGGACCTTAAACTACGAGCAGTACTTC. The chain recombines TRBV19 with TRBJ2-7; 7 bases agree with TRBD2. Germline V gene sequence: CDR1 LNHDA, CDR2 SQIVND (reference sequence). The CDR3 is made up of 16 amino acids. The junction had 14 bases not matched to a gene; V was cut back by 6 bases and J by 3 bases.

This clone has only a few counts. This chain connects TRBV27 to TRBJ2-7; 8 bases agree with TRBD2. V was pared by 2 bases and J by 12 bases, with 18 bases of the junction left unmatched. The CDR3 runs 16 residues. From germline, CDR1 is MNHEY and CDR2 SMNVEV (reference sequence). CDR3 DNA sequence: TGTGCCAGCAGTTTAGGTCGGCTAGCGGGCTTCTCCCCCTGGTACTTC. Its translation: CASSLGRLAGFSPWYF.

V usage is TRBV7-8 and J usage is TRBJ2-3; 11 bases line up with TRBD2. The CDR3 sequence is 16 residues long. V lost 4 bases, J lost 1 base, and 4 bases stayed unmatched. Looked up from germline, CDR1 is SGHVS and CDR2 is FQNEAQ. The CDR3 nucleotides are TGTGCCAGCAGCTCTCCGGGACTAGCGGGCACAGATACGCAGTATTTT. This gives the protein CASSSPGLAGTDTQYF.

CDR3 nucleotides: TGTGCCAGCAGTTCTTGGACAGGTGGAAACACCATATATTTT. Protein sequence: CASSSWTGGNTIYF. The chain uses TRBV28 and TRBJ1-3, with 7 bases matching TRBD1. The CDR3 spans 14 residues. Germline V CDR1 and CDR2: MDHEN, SYDVKM. The V segment lost 4 bases and the J segment 3 bases; nucleotides outside the gene matches: 3.

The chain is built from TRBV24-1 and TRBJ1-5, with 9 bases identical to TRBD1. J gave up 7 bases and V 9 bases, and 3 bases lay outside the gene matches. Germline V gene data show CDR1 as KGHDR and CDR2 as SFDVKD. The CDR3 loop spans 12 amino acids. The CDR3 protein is CATSDRGQPQHF. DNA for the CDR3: TGTGCCACCTCGGACAGGGGACAGCCCCAGCATTTT.

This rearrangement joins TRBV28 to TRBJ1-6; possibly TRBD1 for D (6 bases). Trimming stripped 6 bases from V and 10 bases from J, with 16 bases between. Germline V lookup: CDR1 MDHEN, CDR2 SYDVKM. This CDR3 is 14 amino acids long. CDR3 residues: CASRVRDIQSPLHF. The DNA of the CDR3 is TGTGCCAGCAGGGTAAGGGACATCCAGTCACCCCTCCACTTT.

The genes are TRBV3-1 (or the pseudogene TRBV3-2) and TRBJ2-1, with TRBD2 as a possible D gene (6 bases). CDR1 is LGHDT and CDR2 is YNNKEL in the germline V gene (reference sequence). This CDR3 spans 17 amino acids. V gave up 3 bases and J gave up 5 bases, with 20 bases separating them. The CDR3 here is CASSQRDVSTLHNEQFF. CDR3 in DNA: TGTGCCAGCAGCCAGCGGGATGTCTCGACTCTGCACAATGAGCAGTTCTTC.

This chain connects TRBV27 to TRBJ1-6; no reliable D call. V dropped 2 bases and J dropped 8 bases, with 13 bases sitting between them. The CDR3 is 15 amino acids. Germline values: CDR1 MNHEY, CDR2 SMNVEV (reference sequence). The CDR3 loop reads CASSLNQRSDSPLHF. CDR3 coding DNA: TGTGCCAGCAGTTTAAATCAGCGCTCCGATTCACCCCTCCACTTT.

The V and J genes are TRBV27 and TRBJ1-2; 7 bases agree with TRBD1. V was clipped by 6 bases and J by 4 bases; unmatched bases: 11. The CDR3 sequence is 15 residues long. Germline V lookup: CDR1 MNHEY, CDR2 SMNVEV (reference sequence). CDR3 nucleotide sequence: TGTGCCAGCAGGTCCCGGGACAGTCTACTCTATGGCTACACCTTC. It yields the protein CASRSRDSLLYGYTF.

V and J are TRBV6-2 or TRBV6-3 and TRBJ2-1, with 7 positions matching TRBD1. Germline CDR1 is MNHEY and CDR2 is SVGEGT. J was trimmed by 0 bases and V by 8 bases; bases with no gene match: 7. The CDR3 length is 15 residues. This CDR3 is CASRFRDSSYNEQFF. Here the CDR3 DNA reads TGTGCCAGCCGTTTCCGGGACAGCTCCTACAATGAGCAGTTCTTC.

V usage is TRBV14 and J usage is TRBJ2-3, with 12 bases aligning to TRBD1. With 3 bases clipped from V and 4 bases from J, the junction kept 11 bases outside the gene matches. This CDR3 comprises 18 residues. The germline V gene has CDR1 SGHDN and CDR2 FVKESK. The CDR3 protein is CASSHGIAGTGGPDTQYF. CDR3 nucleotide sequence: TGTGCCAGCAGCCACGGGATTGCCGGGACAGGGGGCCCAGATACGCAGTATTTT.

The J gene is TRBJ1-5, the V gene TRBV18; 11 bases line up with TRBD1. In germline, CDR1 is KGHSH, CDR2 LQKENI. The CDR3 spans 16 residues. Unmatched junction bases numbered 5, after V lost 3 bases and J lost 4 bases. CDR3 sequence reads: CASSPSRDRGNQPQHF. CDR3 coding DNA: TGTGCCAGCTCACCCTCCCGGGACAGGGGGAATCAGCCCCAGCATTTT. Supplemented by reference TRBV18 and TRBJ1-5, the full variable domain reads NAGVMQNPRHLVRRRGQEARLRCSPMKGHSHVYWYRQLPEEGLKFMVYLQKENIIDESGMPKERFSAEFPKEGPSILRIQQVVRGDSAAYFCASSPSRDRGNQPQHFGDGTRLSIL.

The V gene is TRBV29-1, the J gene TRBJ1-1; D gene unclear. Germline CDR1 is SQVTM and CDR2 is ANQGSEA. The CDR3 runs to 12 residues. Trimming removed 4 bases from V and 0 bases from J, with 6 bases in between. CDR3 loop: CSVGRVNTEAFF. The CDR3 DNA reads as TGCAGCGTTGGACGGGTGAACACTGAAGCTTTCTTT.

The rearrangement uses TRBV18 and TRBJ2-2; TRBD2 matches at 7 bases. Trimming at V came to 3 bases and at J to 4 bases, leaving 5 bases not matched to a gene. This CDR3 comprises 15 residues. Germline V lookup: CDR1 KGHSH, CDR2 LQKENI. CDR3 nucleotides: TGTGCCAGCTCACCGGGAGGCGGGAGCACCGGGGAGCTGTTTTTT. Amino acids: CASSPGGGSTGELFF.

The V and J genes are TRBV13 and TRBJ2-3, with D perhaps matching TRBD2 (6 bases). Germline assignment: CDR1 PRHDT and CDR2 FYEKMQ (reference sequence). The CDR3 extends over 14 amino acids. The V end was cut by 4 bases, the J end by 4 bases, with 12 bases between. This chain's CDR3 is CASSSGLPPDTQYF. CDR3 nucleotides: TGTGCCAGCAGCTCGGGACTGCCCCCAGATACGCAGTATTTT. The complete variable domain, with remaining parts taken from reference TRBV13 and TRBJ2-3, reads AAGVIQSPRHLIKEKRETATLKCYPIPRHDTVYWYQQGPGQDPQFLISFYEKMQSDKGSIPDRFSAQQFSDYHSELNMSSLELGDSALYFCASSSGLPPDTQYFGPGTRLTVL.

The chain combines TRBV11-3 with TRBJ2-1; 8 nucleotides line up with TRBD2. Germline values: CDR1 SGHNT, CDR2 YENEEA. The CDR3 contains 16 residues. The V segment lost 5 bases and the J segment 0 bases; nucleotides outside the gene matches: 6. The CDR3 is CASSQTSGSSYNEQFF. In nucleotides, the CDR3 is TGTGCCAGCAGCCAAACTAGCGGAAGCTCCTACAATGAGCAGTTCTTC.

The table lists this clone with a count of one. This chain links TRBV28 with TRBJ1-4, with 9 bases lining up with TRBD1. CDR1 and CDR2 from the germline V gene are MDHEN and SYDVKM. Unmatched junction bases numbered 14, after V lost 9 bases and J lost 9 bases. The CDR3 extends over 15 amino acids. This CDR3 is CASMSGGTGIKKLFF. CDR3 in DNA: TGTGCCAGTATGTCCGGGGGGACAGGGATAAAAAAACTGTTTTTT.

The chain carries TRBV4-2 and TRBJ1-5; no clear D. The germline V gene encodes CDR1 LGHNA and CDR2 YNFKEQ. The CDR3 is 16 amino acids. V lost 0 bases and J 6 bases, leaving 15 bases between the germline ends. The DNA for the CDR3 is TGTGCCAGCAGCCAAGATAGAGGGAGGGAGGGTCAGCCCCAGCATTTT. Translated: CASSQDRGREGQPQHF.

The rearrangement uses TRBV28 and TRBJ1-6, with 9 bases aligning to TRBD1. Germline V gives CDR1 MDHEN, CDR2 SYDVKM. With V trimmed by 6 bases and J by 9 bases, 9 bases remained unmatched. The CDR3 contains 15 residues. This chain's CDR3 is CASRTPGTGSSPLHF. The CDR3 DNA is TGTGCCAGCAGAACCCCTGGGACAGGGAGTTCACCCCTCCACTTT.

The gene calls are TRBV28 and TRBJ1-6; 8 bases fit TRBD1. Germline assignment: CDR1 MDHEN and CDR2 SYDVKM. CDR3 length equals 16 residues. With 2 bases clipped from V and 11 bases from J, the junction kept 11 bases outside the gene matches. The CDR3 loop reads CASSLPGTGPRAPLHF. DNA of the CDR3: TGTGCCAGCAGTTTACCCGGGACAGGCCCTCGGGCACCCCTCCACTTT.

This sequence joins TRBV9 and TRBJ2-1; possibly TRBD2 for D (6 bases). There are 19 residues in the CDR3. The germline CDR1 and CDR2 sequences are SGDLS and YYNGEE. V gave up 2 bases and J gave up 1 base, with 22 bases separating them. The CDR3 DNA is TGTGCCAGCAGCGTTGGAGGGAGAGCCCTTGGTTGGTCCTACAATGAGCAGTTCTTC. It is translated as CASSVGGRALGWSYNEQFF. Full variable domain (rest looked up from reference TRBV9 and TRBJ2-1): DSGVTQTPKHLITATGQRVTLRCSPRSGDLSVYWYQQSLDQGLQFLIQYYNGEERAKGNILERFSAQQFPDLHSELNLSSLELGDSALYFCASSVGGRALGWSYNEQFFGPGTRLTVL.

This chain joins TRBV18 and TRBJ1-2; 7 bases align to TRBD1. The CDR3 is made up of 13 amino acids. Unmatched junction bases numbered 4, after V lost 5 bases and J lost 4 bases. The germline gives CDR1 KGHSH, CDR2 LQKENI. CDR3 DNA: TGTGCCAGCTCAGGACAGGAGAGCTATGGCTACACCTTC. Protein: CASSGQESYGYTF.

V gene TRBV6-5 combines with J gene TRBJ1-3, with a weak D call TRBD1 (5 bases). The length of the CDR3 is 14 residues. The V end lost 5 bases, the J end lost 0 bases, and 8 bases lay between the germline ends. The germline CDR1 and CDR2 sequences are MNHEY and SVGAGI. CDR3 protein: CASSRQRSGNTIYF. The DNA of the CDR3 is TGTGCCAGCAGTCGACAGCGCTCTGGAAACACCATATATTTT.

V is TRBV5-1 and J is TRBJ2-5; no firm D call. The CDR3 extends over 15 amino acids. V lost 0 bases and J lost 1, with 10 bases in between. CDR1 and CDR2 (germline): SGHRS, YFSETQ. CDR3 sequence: CASSLAPPGQETQYF. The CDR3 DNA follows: TGCGCCAGCAGCTTGGCACCCCCGGGCCAAGAGACCCAGTACTTC.

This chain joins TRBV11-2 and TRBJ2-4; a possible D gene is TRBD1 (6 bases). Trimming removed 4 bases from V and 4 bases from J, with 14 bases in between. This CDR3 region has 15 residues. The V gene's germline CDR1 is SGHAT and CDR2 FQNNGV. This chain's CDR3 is CASSSWTARKNIQYF. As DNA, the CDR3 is TGTGCCAGCAGCTCTTGGACAGCCAGGAAAAACATTCAGTACTTC.